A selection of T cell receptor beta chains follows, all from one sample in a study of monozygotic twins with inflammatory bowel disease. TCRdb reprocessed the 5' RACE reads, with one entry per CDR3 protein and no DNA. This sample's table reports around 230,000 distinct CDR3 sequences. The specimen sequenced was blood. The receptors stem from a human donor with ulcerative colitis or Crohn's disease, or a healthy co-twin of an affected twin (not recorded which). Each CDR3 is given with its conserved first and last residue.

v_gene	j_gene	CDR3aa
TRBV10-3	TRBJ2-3	CAISEGPSGGTDTQYF
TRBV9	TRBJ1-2	CASSGWDGNNYGYTF
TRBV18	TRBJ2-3	CASSPRRDTQYF
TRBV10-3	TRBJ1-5	CATKSTGYSNQPQHF
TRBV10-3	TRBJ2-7	CAISYRESYEQYF
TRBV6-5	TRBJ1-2	CASSTEGFGYTF
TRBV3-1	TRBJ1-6	CASSHGWQGNSPLHF
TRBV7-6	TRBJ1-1	CASSLEGTGTEAFF
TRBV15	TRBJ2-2	CATSRDRDVRTGTGDLFF
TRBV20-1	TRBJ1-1	CSARGGGNTEAFF
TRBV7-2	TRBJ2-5	CASSQNLQETQYF
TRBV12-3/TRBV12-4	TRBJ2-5	CASSFRWTGAETQYF
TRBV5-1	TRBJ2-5	CASSLDLAQETQYF
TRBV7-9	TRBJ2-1	CASSPPRGGNEQFF
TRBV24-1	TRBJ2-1	CATSDPERGGINEQFF
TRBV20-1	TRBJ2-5	CSAATTSGGQETQYF
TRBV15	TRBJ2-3	CATSRYGTGPTDTQYF
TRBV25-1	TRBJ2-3	CASSGASGVTDTQYF
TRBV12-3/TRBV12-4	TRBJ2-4	CASRSSGILGKNIQYF
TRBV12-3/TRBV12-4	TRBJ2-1	CASSSPGLAGAKQFF
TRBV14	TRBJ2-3	CASSQELGHYSTDTQYF
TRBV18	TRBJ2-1	CASSRGGNEQFF
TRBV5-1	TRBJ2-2	CASSRDRGKTGELFF
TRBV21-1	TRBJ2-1	CASSKAPSGGGSDEQFF
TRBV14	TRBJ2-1	CASSPSPNRVMNNEQFF
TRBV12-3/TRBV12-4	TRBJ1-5	CATGTGNQPQHF
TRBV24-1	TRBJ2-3	CATSEPGQGSDTQYF
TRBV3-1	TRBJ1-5	CASSQVAGTGQPQHF
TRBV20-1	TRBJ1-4	CSAWDVSGGKLFF
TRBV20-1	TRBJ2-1	CSASPPGPIFNEQFF
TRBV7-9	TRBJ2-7	CACSRGTGSYEQYF
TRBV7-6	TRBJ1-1	CASSFSGNRDTEAFF
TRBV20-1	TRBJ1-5	CSASLGQRSNQPQHF
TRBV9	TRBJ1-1	CASSVGLMGQGVNTEAFF
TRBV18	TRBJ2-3	CASSPREDTQYF
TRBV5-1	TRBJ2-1	CASSVGRSGYVDEQFF
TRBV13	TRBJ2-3	CASRRTRESTDTQYF
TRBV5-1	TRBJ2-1	CASSLPTNYNEQFF
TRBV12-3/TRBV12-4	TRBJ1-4	CASSWGLANEKLFF
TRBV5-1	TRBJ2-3	CASSPGTTPGTDTQYF
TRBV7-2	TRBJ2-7	CASSLAQGYEQYF
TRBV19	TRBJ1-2	CASSIRDSNGYTF
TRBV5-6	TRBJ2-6	CASSLGPFSSGANVLTF
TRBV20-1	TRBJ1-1	CSARTGAHDTEAFF
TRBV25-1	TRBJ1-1	CASSEYAEAFF